Listed below are T cell receptor beta chains from one sample, sequenced in a study of PD-L1 blockade in urothelial cancer. Clones were read by immunoSEQ multiplex PCR, and TCRdb kept only the in-frame ones, dropping some. The repertoire includes 100,000 to 150,000 clones, about 83% of them detected once, and 2.4% sits in the top ten. Here the sequenced sample was PBMCs, taken around atezolizumab (anti-PD-L1) treatment. The receptors shown here come from a man in his fifties or sixties with urothelial cancer. Each CDR3 is given with its conserved first and last residue. Each record gives: D gene, J gene, clone size, V gene, CDR3 protein, CDR3 DNA. The D gene is left open where the match is weak. Clone size appears in some rows only: once, few, many, or a class for an expanded clone.

d_call: NA; j_call: TRBJ1-1; clone_size: medium-sized; v_call: TRBV28; cdr3_aa: CASSPLDQGTEAFF; cdr3_nt: TGTGCCAGCAGTCCACTCGACCAGGGCACTGAAGCTTTCTTT
d_call: TRBD2; j_call: TRBJ2-3; clone_size: NA; v_call: TRBV5-1; cdr3_aa: CASSAEAGGVTDTQYF; cdr3_nt: TGCGCCAGCAGCGCGGAAGCGGGAGGGGTGACAGATACGCAGTATTTT
d_call: NA; j_call: TRBJ2-3; clone_size: NA; v_call: TRBV30; cdr3_aa: CAWSVADSRTDTQYF; cdr3_nt: TGTGCCTGGAGTGTGGCGGACTCTCGCACAGATACGCAGTATTTT
d_call: NA; j_call: TRBJ2-6; clone_size: NA; v_call: TRBV28; cdr3_aa: CASRPGSGANVLTF; cdr3_nt: TGTGCCAGCAGGCCAGGGTCTGGGGCCAACGTCCTGACTTTC
d_call: NA; j_call: TRBJ1-5; clone_size: few; v_call: TRBV7-2; cdr3_aa: CASSLTGGQPQHF; cdr3_nt: TGTGCCAGCAGCCTGACAGGCGGGCAGCCCCAGCATTTT
d_call: NA; j_call: TRBJ1-1; clone_size: NA; v_call: TRBV30; cdr3_aa: CAWSLPRGHRTNEAFF; cdr3_nt: TGTGCCTGGAGTCTACCCCGGGGACACCGAACAAATGAAGCTTTCTTT
d_call: TRBD2; j_call: TRBJ2-7; clone_size: NA; v_call: TRBV7-9; cdr3_aa: CASTRSGDEQYF; cdr3_nt: TGTGCCAGCACCCGAAGCGGGGACGAGCAGTACTTC
d_call: TRBD2; j_call: TRBJ2-3; clone_size: NA; v_call: TRBV6-6; cdr3_aa: CASSSSSGRVRDTQYF; cdr3_nt: TGTGCCAGCAGTTCGTCTAGCGGGAGGGTTAGAGATACGCAGTATTTT
d_call: TRBD1; j_call: TRBJ1-6; clone_size: NA; v_call: TRBV6-1; cdr3_aa: CASIRDRQNSPLHF; cdr3_nt: TGTGCCAGCATCCGGGACAGGCAGAACTCACCCCTCCACTTT
d_call: TRBD1; j_call: TRBJ1-6; clone_size: NA; v_call: TRBV28; cdr3_aa: CASSPGGQTGVSPLHF; cdr3_nt: TGTGCCAGCAGTCCAGGGGGCCAGACGGGGGTTTCACCCCTCCACTTT
d_call: NA; j_call: TRBJ2-1; clone_size: NA; v_call: TRBV11-1; cdr3_aa: CASSPLGGSNEQFF; cdr3_nt: TGTGCCAGCAGCCCACTGGGTGGGAGCAATGAGCAGTTCTTC
d_call: TRBD1; j_call: TRBJ1-3; clone_size: NA; v_call: TRBV28; cdr3_aa: CASSLSGTGIRNTIYF; cdr3_nt: TGTGCCAGCAGTTTGTCCGGGACAGGGATTAGGAACACCATATATTTT
d_call: TRBD2; j_call: TRBJ2-7; clone_size: NA; v_call: TRBV30; cdr3_aa: CAWRGSGTLPEQYF; cdr3_nt: TGTGCCTGGAGGGGTAGCGGGACCCTCCCCGAGCAGTACTTC
d_call: NA; j_call: TRBJ2-5; clone_size: NA; v_call: TRBV28; cdr3_aa: CASSFETRQETQYF; cdr3_nt: TGTGCCAGCAGTTTCGAGACACGACAAGAGACCCAGTACTTC
d_call: TRBD1; j_call: TRBJ2-1; clone_size: NA; v_call: TRBV5-6; cdr3_aa: CASSFLGTGSYNEQFF; cdr3_nt: TGTGCCAGCAGCTTTTTGGGGACAGGATCCTACAATGAGCAGTTCTTC
d_call: NA; j_call: TRBJ1-1; clone_size: NA; v_call: TRBV7-3; cdr3_aa: CASSLSGNANTEAFF; cdr3_nt: TGTGCCAGCAGCTTATCGGGGAACGCGAACACTGAAGCTTTCTTT
d_call: TRBD1; j_call: TRBJ1-3; clone_size: NA; v_call: TRBV28; cdr3_aa: CASSSRGQGSGNTIYF; cdr3_nt: TGTGCCAGCAGTTCCCGTGGACAGGGCTCTGGAAACACCATATATTTT
d_call: TRBD1; j_call: TRBJ2-3; clone_size: NA; v_call: TRBV18; cdr3_aa: CASSPFYSGQGTDTQYF; cdr3_nt: TGTGCCAGCTCACCTTTTTACTCGGGACAGGGGACAGATACGCAGTATTTT
d_call: NA; j_call: TRBJ1-1; clone_size: NA; v_call: TRBV5-6; cdr3_aa: CASSLAREAFF; cdr3_nt: TGTGCCAGCAGCTTGGCCAGGGAAGCTTTCTTT
d_call: TRBD2; j_call: TRBJ2-7; clone_size: NA; v_call: TRBV30; cdr3_aa: CAWSALAGVVYEQYF; cdr3_nt: TGTGCCTGGTCCGCACTAGCGGGAGTGGTCTACGAGCAGTACTTC
d_call: NA; j_call: TRBJ1-1; clone_size: NA; v_call: TRBV5-1; cdr3_aa: CASSLGGGVWAFF; cdr3_nt: TGCGCCAGCAGCCTGGGCGGCGGGGTTTGGGCTTTCTTT
d_call: NA; j_call: TRBJ1-5; clone_size: few; v_call: TRBV15; cdr3_aa: CATSRGQEEQPQHF; cdr3_nt: TGTGCCACCAGCAGAGGACAGGAGGAACAGCCCCAGCATTTT
d_call: NA; j_call: TRBJ2-7; clone_size: NA; v_call: TRBV27; cdr3_aa: CASSLRGNAPTQYF; cdr3_nt: TGTGCCAGCAGTTTAAGAGGGAATGCCCCAACGCAGTACTTC
d_call: TRBD2; j_call: TRBJ2-3; clone_size: NA; v_call: TRBV5-1; cdr3_aa: CASGGAGGPTDTQYF; cdr3_nt: TGCGCCAGCGGCGGAGCGGGAGGGCCTACAGATACGCAGTATTTT
d_call: TRBD2; j_call: TRBJ2-1; clone_size: NA; v_call: TRBV7-6; cdr3_aa: CASSSLTSGSYNEQFF; cdr3_nt: TGTGCCAGCAGCTCCCTTACTAGCGGGTCCTACAATGAGCAGTTCTTC
d_call: NA; j_call: TRBJ1-1; clone_size: NA; v_call: TRBV6-5; cdr3_aa: CASTWGGRPEAFF; cdr3_nt: TGTGCCAGCACATGGGGGGGACGCCCTGAAGCTTTCTTT
d_call: TRBD2; j_call: TRBJ2-5; clone_size: NA; v_call: TRBV7-3; cdr3_aa: CASSSGGSGETQYF; cdr3_nt: TGTGCCAGCAGCTCCGGGGGGTCTGGGGAGACCCAGTACTTC
d_call: TRBD1; j_call: TRBJ1-5; clone_size: NA; v_call: TRBV19; cdr3_aa: CASSIPGTGGGQPQHF; cdr3_nt: TGTGCCAGTAGTATCCCAGGGACAGGGGGCGGTCAGCCCCAGCATTTT
d_call: TRBD1; j_call: TRBJ1-1; clone_size: NA; v_call: TRBV11-3; cdr3_aa: CASSLGSQGARGTEAFF; cdr3_nt: TGTGCCAGCAGCTTAGGGTCACAGGGGGCGAGGGGCACTGAAGCTTTCTTT
d_call: NA; j_call: TRBJ2-5; clone_size: NA; v_call: TRBV19; cdr3_aa: CASSGEETQYF; cdr3_nt: TGTGCCAGTTCCGGTGAAGAGACCCAGTACTTC
d_call: NA; j_call: TRBJ2-5; clone_size: NA; v_call: TRBV11-2; cdr3_aa: CASSFDGLPLTETQYF; cdr3_nt: TGTGCCAGCAGCTTCGACGGACTACCGTTAACCGAGACCCAGTACTTC
d_call: NA; j_call: TRBJ2-1; clone_size: NA; v_call: TRBV5-1; cdr3_aa: CASTPDGQTYNEQFF; cdr3_nt: TGCGCCAGCACCCCAGATGGACAGACCTACAATGAGCAGTTCTTC
d_call: NA; j_call: TRBJ1-3; clone_size: NA; v_call: TRBV19; cdr3_aa: CASKISVTRDTIYF; cdr3_nt: TGTGCCAGTAAAATTTCAGTCACGAGGGACACCATATATTTT
d_call: TRBD1; j_call: TRBJ2-5; clone_size: NA; v_call: TRBV5-1; cdr3_aa: CASSLGYRGREETQYF; cdr3_nt: TGCGCCAGCAGCTTGGGGTACAGGGGGCGGGAAGAGACCCAGTACTTC
d_call: NA; j_call: TRBJ2-2; clone_size: NA; v_call: TRBV5-1; cdr3_aa: CASSPIVAETGELFF; cdr3_nt: TGCGCCAGCAGCCCAATAGTAGCGGAGACCGGGGAGCTGTTTTTT
d_call: NA; j_call: TRBJ2-1; clone_size: NA; v_call: TRBV27; cdr3_aa: CASSSSGYSYNEQFF; cdr3_nt: TGTGCCAGCAGTTCCAGCGGGTATTCCTACAATGAGCAGTTCTTC
d_call: TRBD1; j_call: TRBJ1-2; clone_size: NA; v_call: TRBV5-6; cdr3_aa: CASSRDRGVYGYTF; cdr3_nt: TGTGCCAGCAGCAGGGACAGGGGGGTCTATGGCTACACCTTC
d_call: NA; j_call: TRBJ2-2; clone_size: NA; v_call: TRBV4-1; cdr3_aa: CASSQMPPGTGELFF; cdr3_nt: TGCGCCAGCAGCCAGATGCCTCCGGGCACCGGGGAGCTGTTTTTT
d_call: NA; j_call: TRBJ1-1; clone_size: few; v_call: TRBV6-1; cdr3_aa: CASYEGITEAFF; cdr3_nt: TGTGCCAGCTACGAGGGAATCACTGAAGCTTTCTTT
d_call: NA; j_call: TRBJ1-5; clone_size: NA; v_call: TRBV30; cdr3_aa: CAWSQNSNQPQHF; cdr3_nt: TGTGCCTGGAGCCAAAATAGCAATCAGCCCCAGCATTTT
d_call: TRBD2; j_call: TRBJ2-3; clone_size: NA; v_call: TRBV9; cdr3_aa: CASSPGLAGSTDTQYF; cdr3_nt: TGTGCCAGCAGCCCAGGACTAGCGGGCAGCACAGATACGCAGTATTTT
d_call: NA; j_call: TRBJ2-6; clone_size: NA; v_call: TRBV28; cdr3_aa: CASSLSGTGANVLTF; cdr3_nt: TGTGCCAGCAGTTTATCAGGGACTGGGGCCAACGTCCTGACTTTC
d_call: NA; j_call: TRBJ1-2; clone_size: NA; v_call: TRBV18; cdr3_aa: CASSPPLTESYGYTF; cdr3_nt: TGTGCCAGCTCACCACCTCTGACGGAGTCCTATGGCTACACCTTC
d_call: NA; j_call: TRBJ2-7; clone_size: few; v_call: TRBV4-1; cdr3_aa: CASSQDINYEQYF; cdr3_nt: TGCGCCAGCAGCCAAGATATAAATTACGAGCAGTACTTC
d_call: NA; j_call: TRBJ1-5; clone_size: NA; v_call: TRBV11-2; cdr3_aa: CASSSRDAQPQHF; cdr3_nt: TGTGCCAGCAGCTCCAGGGATGCTCAGCCCCAGCATTTT
d_call: NA; j_call: TRBJ2-5; clone_size: NA; v_call: TRBV9; cdr3_aa: CASSAGLGGVETQYF; cdr3_nt: TGTGCCAGCAGCGCGGGACTTGGGGGTGTGGAGACCCAGTACTTC
d_call: NA; j_call: TRBJ2-1; clone_size: NA; v_call: TRBV19; cdr3_aa: CASSKAASSYNEQFF; cdr3_nt: TGTGCCAGTAGTAAAGCGGCAAGCTCCTACAATGAGCAGTTCTTC
d_call: NA; j_call: TRBJ1-4; clone_size: NA; v_call: TRBV6-5; cdr3_aa: CASSEKENEKLFF; cdr3_nt: TGTGCCAGCAGTGAAAAGGAGAATGAAAAACTGTTTTTT
d_call: NA; j_call: TRBJ2-7; clone_size: NA; v_call: TRBV12-2; cdr3_aa: CASRPLGSGIYEQYF; cdr3_nt: TGTGCAAGTCGTCCCCTGGGTAGCGGGATTTACGAGCAGTACTTC
d_call: NA; j_call: TRBJ1-1; clone_size: NA; v_call: TRBV15; cdr3_aa: CATSSQLDTEAFF; cdr3_nt: TGTGCCACCAGCAGCCAGTTGGACACTGAAGCTTTCTTT
d_call: NA; j_call: TRBJ2-3; clone_size: NA; v_call: TRBV4-2; cdr3_aa: CASSQALAEGGDTQYF; cdr3_nt: TGTGCCAGCAGCCAAGCCCTAGCGGAGGGGGGAGATACGCAGTATTTT
d_call: TRBD2; j_call: TRBJ2-7; clone_size: NA; v_call: TRBV7-9; cdr3_aa: CASSPSGSSYEQYF; cdr3_nt: TGTGCCAGCAGCCCTAGCGGAAGCTCCTACGAGCAGTACTTC
d_call: NA; j_call: TRBJ2-7; clone_size: NA; v_call: TRBV9; cdr3_aa: CASSVVSETYEQYF; cdr3_nt: TGTGCCAGCAGCGTAGTCAGCGAAACCTACGAGCAGTACTTC
d_call: TRBD2; j_call: TRBJ2-3; clone_size: NA; v_call: TRBV5-1; cdr3_aa: CASSQRLAGGTDTQYF; cdr3_nt: TGCGCCAGCAGCCAGAGACTAGCGGGAGGCACAGATACGCAGTATTTT